These 20 T cell receptor beta chains originate from one sample sequenced in a study of T cells in Graves' hyperthyroidism and ophthalmopathy (dated by TCRdb to about 2019). The receptor library was made with multiplex PCR. Data came from an Illumina HiSeq 2000. The TCR beta CDR3 regions were amplified from the RNA transcripts. The TCR CDR3 was subjected to a first round of RT-PCR using the HTBI primer set and the Qiagen OneStep RT-PCR kit. The public reads were reprocessed in TCRdb via fastp at Q25 and MiXCR, keeping in-frame beta chains. Rows with one shared CDR3 protein collapse into an entry with the most common genes and DNA. Here the sample has roughly 630,000 distinct CDR3 sequences; 15% to 17% occur a single time. Roughly 7.3% of the sample goes to the ten largest clones. Sequencing was performed on blood. These receptors all come from a woman in her twenties or thirties with Graves' hyperthyroidism.

This clonotype came up a few times. V usage is TRBV5-6 and J usage is TRBJ2-1; 8 positions agree with TRBD2. V was clipped by 6 bases and J by 0 bases; unmatched bases: 8. Germline V CDR1 and CDR2: SGHDT, YYEEEE. The CDR3 extends over 16 amino acids. CDR3 protein: CASKSGAGGSYNEQFF. CDR3 DNA sequence: TGTGCCAGCAAGTCGGGGGCGGGGGGCTCCTACAATGAGCAGTTCTTC.

This clonotype has at least ten counts. J is TRBJ2-2 and V is TRBV12-3 or TRBV12-4; D perhaps matches TRBD2 (7 bases). V was cut by 7 bases and J by 5 bases, with 17 bases left in between. CDR3 length: 15 amino acids. The CDR3 sequence is CASTLPGGRTGELFF. CDR3 sequence (DNA): TGTGCCAGCACCTTGCCGGGGGGCAGGACCGGGGAGCTGTTTTTT.

This clonotype was recorded many times. V and J are TRBV12-3 or TRBV12-4 and TRBJ1-3; TRBD1 is a possible D gene (6 bases). The CDR3 length is 16 residues. V lost 4 bases, J lost 1 base, and 14 bases lay in between. In DNA form, the CDR3 reads TGTGCCAGCAGTTCTCAGGGGACGGTTTCTGGAAACACCATATATTTT. Its protein product is CASSSQGTVSGNTIYF.

This clonotype was observed at least ten times. This chain joins TRBV18 and TRBJ2-5; 14 bases match TRBD2. V dropped 3 bases and J dropped 1; count of bases not matched to a gene: 4. CDR3 length: 17 residues. The germline CDR1 and CDR2 sequences are KGHSH and LQKENI. CDR3 region: CASSPGLAGVSQETQYF. The CDR3 DNA follows: TGTGCCAGCTCACCGGGACTAGCGGGAGTATCCCAAGAGACCCAGTACTTC.

V gene TRBV7-6 combines with J gene TRBJ1-5, with D unclear. The CDR3 is made up of 13 amino acids. Germline V gene lookup returns CDR1 SGHVS and CDR2 FNYEAQ. V shed 1 base and J shed 5 bases, with 6 bases lying between them. The CDR3 reads CASSLGGYQPQHF. In DNA form, the CDR3 reads TGTGCCAGCAGCTTAGGCGGTTATCAGCCCCAGCATTTT.

This clonotype was seen at least ten times. The J gene is TRBJ2-3, the V gene TRBV30; D is possibly TRBD2 (5 bases). Looked up from germline, CDR1 is GTSNPN and CDR2 is SVGIG (reference sequence). The CDR3 is 12 residues long. Trimming stripped 3 bases from V and 5 bases from J, with 9 bases between. CDR3 amino acids: CAWSQGGDTQYF. For the CDR3, the DNA is TGTGCCTGGAGCCAAGGAGGAGATACGCAGTATTTT.

This clonotype occurred many times. The gene calls are TRBV7-9 and TRBJ2-7; D call uncertain. There are 14 residues in the CDR3. V lost 7 bases to trimming and J lost 2 bases, with 15 bases between them. Germline V gene data show CDR1 as SEHNR and CDR2 as FQNEAQ (reference sequence). The CDR3 bases are TGTGCCAGCACCCTGGAAGTAGGACCCTACGAGCAGTACTTC. Translating gives CASTLEVGPYEQYF.

In this sample, this clonotype turned up many times. V and J are TRBV24-1 and TRBJ2-1; the D gene is possibly TRBD1 (8 bases). The CDR3 is made up of 19 amino acids. Germline CDR1 is KGHDR and CDR2 is SFDVKD. Trimming shortened V by 4 bases and J by 4 bases, and 25 bases separated the two germline ends. Written as DNA, the CDR3 is TGTGCCACCAGTGACCCGGGACAGGCCCAGGGGGGGGGATACAATGAGCAGTTCTTC. This encodes CATSDPGQAQGGGYNEQFF.

V gene TRBV11-2 combines with J gene TRBJ1-4; 7 bases fit TRBD1. After removal of 2 bases from V and 7 bases from J, the junction contained 7 bases not matched to a gene. Per germline, CDR1 SGHAT and CDR2 FQNNGV. The CDR3 covers 15 residues. The CDR3 DNA sequence: TGTGCCAGCAGCTTAAACTACAGGGGCCCTGAAAAACTGTTTTTT. Translating it yields CASSLNYRGPEKLFF.

The gene calls are TRBV5-1 and TRBJ2-3; a possible D gene is TRBD2 (6 bases). Trimming removed 3 bases at V and 6 bases at J, with 17 bases between. This CDR3 contains 15 residues. Germline V gene lookup returns CDR1 SGHRS and CDR2 YFSETQ. The CDR3 nucleotides are TGCGCCAGCAGCTACGGGGGAGAGGGATGGGATACGCAGTATTTT. Its translation: CASSYGGEGWDTQYF.

This clonotype was picked up many times. The chain uses TRBV6-2 or TRBV6-3 and TRBJ2-7, with TRBD2 identical over 8 bases. Per the germline V gene, CDR1 is MNHEY and CDR2 is SVGEGT. The CDR3 is 14 amino acids. Trimming took 2 bases from V and 4 from J; bases not matched to a gene: 4. CDR3 sequence reads: CASSYAGGPYEQYF. CDR3 bases: TGTGCCAGCAGTTACGCGGGAGGCCCTTACGAGCAGTACTTC.

This clonotype was counted many times. V and J are TRBV5-5 and TRBJ2-7, with 14 bases fitting TRBD2. The V gene's germline CDR1 is SGHKS and CDR2 YYEKEE (reference sequence). V gave up 1 base and J gave up 3 bases; unmatched junction bases: 6. The CDR3 is 17 amino acids. The CDR3 coding sequence is TGTGCCAGCAGCTTGATGGGACTAGCGGGAGCGGACTACGAGCAGTACTTC. This codes for CASSLMGLAGADYEQYF.

The chain employs TRBV20-1 and TRBJ2-3, with 9 bases that match TRBD2. Germline V gene sequence: CDR1 DFQATT, CDR2 SNEGSKA (reference sequence). This CDR3 spans 16 amino acids. V lost 1 base, J lost 0 bases, and 5 bases stayed unmatched. CDR3 nucleotides: TGCAGTGCTAGAGGGGTAGCGGGAGCCAGCACAGATACGCAGTATTTT. As protein: CSARGVAGASTDTQYF.

V and J are TRBV6-1 and TRBJ2-3; 7 nucleotides align to TRBD1. The V segment lost 7 bases and the J segment 2 bases; nucleotides outside the gene matches: 9. The V gene's germline CDR1 is MNHNS and CDR2 SASEGT. This CDR3 has 15 residues. CDR3 residues: CASKESGTATDTQYF. CDR3 sequence (DNA): TGTGCCAGCAAAGAATCCGGGACAGCCACAGATACGCAGTATTTT.

This clonotype was seen repeatedly, ten times or more. The chain couples TRBV28 to TRBJ2-3; D perhaps matches TRBD2 (6 bases). CDR1 is MDHEN, CDR2 SYDVKM, per germline. This CDR3 has 13 residues. Trimming left V 10 bases short and J 6 bases short, with 17 bases between. CDR3 coding DNA: TGTGCCACAAATCTACCCGGAGGGGATACGCAGTATTTT. This gives the protein CATNLPGGDTQYF. The complete variable domain, with remaining parts taken from reference TRBV28 and TRBJ2-3, reads DVKVTQSSRYLVKRTGEKVFLECVQDMDHENMFWYRQDPGLGLRLIYFSYDVKMKEKGDIPEGYSVSREKKERFSLILESASTNQTSMYLCATNLPGGDTQYFGPGTRLTVL.

This clonotype has ten or more counts. The chain recombines TRBV4-3 with TRBJ2-7; 11 bases are a match to TRBD1. This CDR3 region has 15 residues. The J segment lost 5 bases and the V segment lost 2 bases, leaving 5 bases of the junction unmatched. Germline V gives CDR1 LGHNA, CDR2 YSLEER. CDR3 loop: CASSQTGTGGDEQYF. Written as DNA, the CDR3 is TGCGCCAGCAGCCAAACCGGGACAGGGGGTGACGAGCAGTACTTC.

This chain uses TRBV20-1 with TRBJ2-2; TRBD2 aligns across 12 bases. In germline, CDR1 is DFQATT, CDR2 SNEGSKA (reference sequence). The V gene end was trimmed by 5 bases and the J gene end by 13 bases; junction bases not matched to a gene: 11. CDR3 length: 14 residues. The CDR3 bases are TGCAGTGCTGGACCACCTCCGGGACTAGCGGGGCTGTTTTTT. The encoded protein is CSAGPPPGLAGLFF.

This clonotype was detected ten times or more. This sequence joins TRBV7-2 and TRBJ2-7, with 7 bases fitting TRBD2. The CDR3 has 13 amino acids. V shed 1 base and J 7 bases; nucleotides not matched to a gene: 4. Germline CDR1 SGHTA, CDR2 FQGNSA. The CDR3 nucleotides are TGTGCCAGCAGCTTAGGGGGAGGGCGGGAGCAGTACTTC. It is translated as CASSLGGGREQYF. Based on the CDR3 plus reference TRBV7-2 and TRBJ2-7, the full variable domain is GAGVSQSPSNKVTEKGKDVELRCDPISGHTALYWYRQSLGQGLEFLIYFQGNSAPDKSGLPSDRFSAERTGGSVSTLTIQRTQQEDSAVYLCASSLGGGREQYFGPGTRLTVT.

This clonotype was found a few times. CDR3 sequence (DNA): TGTGCCATGAGCGGGGAGCTGTTTTTT. Its translation: CAMSGELFF. The chain has TRBV12-3 or TRBV12-4 and TRBJ2-2; D is undetermined. This CDR3 is built from 9 residues. Trimming removed 10 bases from V and 7 bases from J, with 4 bases in between.

The rearrangement uses TRBV19 and TRBJ2-3, with 15 bases matching TRBD2. Germline V gene lookup returns CDR1 LNHDA and CDR2 SQIVND (reference sequence). CDR3 length: 17 residues. Trimming took 5 bases from V and 1 from J; bases not matched to a gene: 4. CDR3 sequence reads: CASSGTSGRRGTDTQYF. The CDR3 DNA reads TGTGCCAGTAGTGGGACTAGCGGGAGGCGAGGCACAGATACGCAGTATTTT. The full variable domain, with the rest looked up from reference TRBV19 and TRBJ2-3, is DGGITQSPKYLFRKEGQNVTLSCEQNLNHDAMYWYRQDPGQGLRLIYYSQIVNDFQKGDIAEGYSVSREKKESFPLTVTSAQKNPTAFYLCASSGTSGRRGTDTQYFGPGTRLTVL.